The 6 T cell receptor beta chains in this list originate from one sample, sequenced in a study of cytomegalovirus exposure and HLA in healthy donors. PCR primers comprised 60 Vbeta and 13 Jbeta primers. Sequencing used immunoSEQ multiplex PCR; TCRdb keeps in-frame clones, though not all of them. The sample contains under 200,000 clones, more than 80% of which appear only once. The material sequenced was PBMCs. The receptors here all came from a woman between 50 and 59 years old in good health and CMV-seropositive.

V gene TRBV9 combines with J gene TRBJ2-2; the match to TRBD1 covers 8 bases. The CDR3 is 15 amino acids. Germline V gene data show CDR1 as SGDLS and CDR2 as YYNGEE. V was pared by 3 bases and J by 4 bases, with 5 bases of the junction left unmatched. As DNA, the CDR3 is TGTGCCAGCAGCGAACGGACAGGGCGCACCGGGGAGCTGTTTTTT. Translating it yields CASSERTGRTGELFF.

Of note for this clone: Other nucleotide sequences in the sample specify the same CDR3. J is TRBJ2-5 and V is TRBV6-5, with D maybe TRBD2 (7 bases). V was trimmed by 5 bases and J by 1 base, leaving 11 bases between them. There are 14 residues in the CDR3. Per germline, CDR1 MNHEY and CDR2 SVGAGI. CDR3 bases: TGTGCCAGCAGTGAGGGGGGGGGCCAAGAGACCCAGTACTTC. Translation: CASSEGGGQETQYF.

The sample holds a few counts of this clone. The CDR3 nucleotides are TGCGCCAGCAGCCCACGTGGGGGGGACGACTATGGCTACACCTTC. Protein product: CASSPRGGDDYGYTF. The rearrangement joins TRBV4-1 to TRBJ1-2; possible D gene TRBD1, 5 bases. The CDR3 spans 15 residues. Trimming left V 4 bases short and J 3 bases short, with 15 bases between. Per the germline V gene, CDR1 is MGHRA and CDR2 is YSYEKL.

This rearrangement joins TRBV4-3 to TRBJ1-1, with 7 nucleotides matching TRBD1. Trimming removed 5 bases from V and 1 base from J; junction bases left unmatched: 4. This CDR3 region has 14 residues. Germline values: CDR1 LGHNA, CDR2 YSLEER. The CDR3 DNA sequence: TGCGCCAGCAGCTTCCGGACAGGGAACACTGAAGCTTTCTTT. Protein product: CASSFRTGNTEAFF.

The chain recombines TRBV6-1 with TRBJ1-3; D call uncertain. This CDR3 is 17 amino acids long. Trimming left V 2 bases short and J 0 bases short, with 14 bases between. Germline CDR1 and CDR2: MNHNS and SASEGT. The CDR3 DNA reads as TGTGCCAGCAGTGAACGTAGATTGGGAGACTCTGGAAACACCATATATTTT. It encodes CASSERRLGDSGNTIYF.

This chain joins TRBV6-5 and TRBJ1-2, with 8 bases lining up with TRBD1. Looked up from germline, CDR1 is MNHEY and CDR2 is SVGAGI. The CDR3 is 14 amino acids. The V gene end was trimmed by 10 bases and the J gene end by 3 bases; junction bases not matched to a gene: 10. CDR3 nucleotide sequence: TGTGCCATCGCTCCGGACAGGGTAGACTATGGCTACACCTTC. Translating it yields CAIAPDRVDYGYTF.